This TCR beta chain was sequenced in a study of STAT3 mutations in large granular lymphocyte leukemia. Study overall: Among longitudinally sequenced T-LGLL patients, roughly half had canonical activating STAT3 mutations detected.

Study-wide points: All newly emerging clones after therapy were STAT3 wild type. Every T-LGLL patient had at least one immunodominant TCRbeta clonotype. Clonal expansion was inferred from other time points because no sample existed at each clone's first appearance.

This CDR3 has 14 residues. Deletions cut 0 bases from V and 9 bases from J, with 13 bases between. Germline CDR1 is SGHRS and CDR2 is YFSETQ. Libraries were prepared by immunoSEQ multiplex PCR; TCRdb keeps only in-frame clonotypes and omits some of them. The sample has about 42,000 clones; 80% to 85% are singletons. Concerning this clone: Antigen unknown.

The chain joins TRBV5-1 to TRBJ2-4; no clear D gene. Sequenced material: PBMCs. The receptor's source is a human donor with T large granular lymphocyte leukemia. Some clones in this sample may be carry-over from other donors' samples. This CDR3 is CASSLDAEVGIQYF. In nucleotides, the CDR3 is TGCGCCAGCAGCTTGGACGCAGAGGTAGGCATTCAGTACTTC.